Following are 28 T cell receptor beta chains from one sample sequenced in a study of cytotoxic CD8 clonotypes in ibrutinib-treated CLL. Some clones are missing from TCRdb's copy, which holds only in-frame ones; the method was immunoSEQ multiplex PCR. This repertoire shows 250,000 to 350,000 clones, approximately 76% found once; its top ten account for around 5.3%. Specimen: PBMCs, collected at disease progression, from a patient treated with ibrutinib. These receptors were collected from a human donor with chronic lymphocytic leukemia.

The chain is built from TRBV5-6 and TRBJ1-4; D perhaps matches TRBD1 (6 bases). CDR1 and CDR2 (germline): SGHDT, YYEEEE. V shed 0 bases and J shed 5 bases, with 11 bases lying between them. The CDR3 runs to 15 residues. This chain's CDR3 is CASSLVGGLNEKLFF. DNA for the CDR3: TGTGCCAGCAGCTTGGTGGGGGGGCTCAATGAAAAACTGTTTTTT.

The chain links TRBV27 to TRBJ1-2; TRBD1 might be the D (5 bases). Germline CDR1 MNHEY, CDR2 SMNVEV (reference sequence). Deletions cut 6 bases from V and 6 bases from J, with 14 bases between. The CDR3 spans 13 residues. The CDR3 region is CASRPAGYHGYTF. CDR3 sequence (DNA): TGTGCCAGCAGACCGGCAGGGTACCATGGCTACACCTTC.

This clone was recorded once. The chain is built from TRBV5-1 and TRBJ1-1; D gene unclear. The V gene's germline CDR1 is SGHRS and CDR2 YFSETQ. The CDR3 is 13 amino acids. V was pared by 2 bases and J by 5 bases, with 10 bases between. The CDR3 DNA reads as TGCGCCAGCAGCTTTTGGGATGGGACTGAAGCTTTCTTT. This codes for CASSFWDGTEAFF.

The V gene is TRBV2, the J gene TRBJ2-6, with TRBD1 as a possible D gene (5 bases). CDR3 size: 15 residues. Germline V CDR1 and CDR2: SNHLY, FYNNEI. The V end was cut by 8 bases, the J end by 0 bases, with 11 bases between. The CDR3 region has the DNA TGTGCCAGCGAAAAGACAGCCTCTGGGGCCAACGTCCTGACTTTC. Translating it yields CASEKTASGANVLTF.

CDR3 bases: TGCGCCAGCAGCCATCCTATTCCGGGACAGGGGTACTATAATTCACCCCTCCACTTT. Translation gives CASSHPIPGQGYYNSPLHF. The chain is built from TRBV4-1 and TRBJ1-6, with 10 bases that match TRBD1. The CDR3 is 19 amino acids. V lost 3 bases to trimming and J lost 3 bases; unmatched junction nucleotides: 11. Germline V gene data show CDR1 as MGHRA and CDR2 as YSYEKL.

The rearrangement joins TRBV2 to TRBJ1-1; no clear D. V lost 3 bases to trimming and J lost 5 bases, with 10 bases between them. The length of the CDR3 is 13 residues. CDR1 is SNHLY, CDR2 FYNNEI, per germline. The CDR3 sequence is CASSDRVGTEAFF. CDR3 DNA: TGTGCCAGCAGTGATAGGGTAGGAACTGAAGCTTTCTTT.

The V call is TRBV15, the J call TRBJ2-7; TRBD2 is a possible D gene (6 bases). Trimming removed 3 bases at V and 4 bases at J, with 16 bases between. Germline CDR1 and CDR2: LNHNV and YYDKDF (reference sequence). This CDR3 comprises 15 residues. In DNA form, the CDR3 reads TGTGCCACCAGCAGGCCCTCGGGGGTCTCGTACGAGCAGTACTTC. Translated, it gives CATSRPSGVSYEQYF.

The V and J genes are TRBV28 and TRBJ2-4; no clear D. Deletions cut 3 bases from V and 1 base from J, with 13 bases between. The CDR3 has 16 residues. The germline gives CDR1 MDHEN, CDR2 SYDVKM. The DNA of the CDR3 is TGTGCCAGCAGTTTGGGTCTGTGGGGTGCCAAAAACATTCAGTACTTC. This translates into CASSLGLWGAKNIQYF.

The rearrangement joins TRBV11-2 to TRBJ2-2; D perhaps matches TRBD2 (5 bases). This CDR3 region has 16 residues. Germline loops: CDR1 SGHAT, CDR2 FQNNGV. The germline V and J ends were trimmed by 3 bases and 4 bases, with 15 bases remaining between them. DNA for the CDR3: TGTGCCAGCAGCTTCGTCCCGGGGTCTTCCACCGGGGAGCTGTTTTTT. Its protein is CASSFVPGSSTGELFF.

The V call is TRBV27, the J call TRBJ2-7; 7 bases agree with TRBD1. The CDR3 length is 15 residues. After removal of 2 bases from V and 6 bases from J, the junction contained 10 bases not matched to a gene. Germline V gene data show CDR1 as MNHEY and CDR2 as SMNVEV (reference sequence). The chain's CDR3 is CASSLSWQGVGEQYF. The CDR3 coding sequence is TGTGCCAGCAGTTTAAGTTGGCAGGGGGTAGGCGAGCAGTACTTC.

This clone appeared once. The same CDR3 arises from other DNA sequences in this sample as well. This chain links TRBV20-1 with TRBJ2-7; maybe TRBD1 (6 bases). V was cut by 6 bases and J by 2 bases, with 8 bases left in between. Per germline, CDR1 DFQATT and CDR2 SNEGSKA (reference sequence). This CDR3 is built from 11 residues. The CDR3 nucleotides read TGCAGTGCCCGACAGGCCTACGAGCAGTACTTC. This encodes CSARQAYEQYF.

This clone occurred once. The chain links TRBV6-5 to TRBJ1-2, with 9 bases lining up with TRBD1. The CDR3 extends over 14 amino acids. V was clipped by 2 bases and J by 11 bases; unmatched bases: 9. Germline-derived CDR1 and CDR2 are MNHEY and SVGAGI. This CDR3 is CASSYGAGTGSYTF. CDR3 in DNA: TGTGCCAGCAGTTACGGGGCCGGGACAGGGAGTTACACCTTC.

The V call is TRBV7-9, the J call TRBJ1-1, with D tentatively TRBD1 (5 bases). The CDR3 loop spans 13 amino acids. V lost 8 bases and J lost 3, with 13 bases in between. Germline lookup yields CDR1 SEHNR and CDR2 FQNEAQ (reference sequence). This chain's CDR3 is CASGDHEDTEAFF. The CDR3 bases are TGTGCCAGCGGGGACCACGAGGACACTGAAGCTTTCTTT.

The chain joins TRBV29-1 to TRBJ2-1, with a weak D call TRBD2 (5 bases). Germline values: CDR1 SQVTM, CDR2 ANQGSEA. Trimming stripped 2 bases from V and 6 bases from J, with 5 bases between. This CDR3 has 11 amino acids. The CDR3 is CSVESGNEQFF. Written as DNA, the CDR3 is TGCAGCGTTGAAAGCGGCAATGAGCAGTTCTTC.

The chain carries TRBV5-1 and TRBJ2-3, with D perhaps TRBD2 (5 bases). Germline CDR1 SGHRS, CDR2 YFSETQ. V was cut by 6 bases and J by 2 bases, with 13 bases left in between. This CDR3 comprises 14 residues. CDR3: CASTVGLITDTQYF. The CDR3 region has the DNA TGCGCCAGCACCGTCGGACTCATCACAGATACGCAGTATTTT. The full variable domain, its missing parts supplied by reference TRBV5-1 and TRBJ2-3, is KAGVTQTPRYLIKTRGQQVTLSCSPISGHRSVSWYQQTPGQGLQFLFEYFSETQRNKGNFPGRFSGRQFSNSRSEMNVSTLELGDSALYLCASTVGLITDTQYFGPGTRLTVL.

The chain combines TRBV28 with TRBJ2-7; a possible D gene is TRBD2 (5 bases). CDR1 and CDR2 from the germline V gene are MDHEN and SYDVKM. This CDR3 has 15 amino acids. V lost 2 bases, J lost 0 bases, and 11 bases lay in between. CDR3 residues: CASSLESDYSYEQYF. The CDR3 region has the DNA TGTGCCAGCAGTTTAGAGTCCGACTACTCCTACGAGCAGTACTTC.

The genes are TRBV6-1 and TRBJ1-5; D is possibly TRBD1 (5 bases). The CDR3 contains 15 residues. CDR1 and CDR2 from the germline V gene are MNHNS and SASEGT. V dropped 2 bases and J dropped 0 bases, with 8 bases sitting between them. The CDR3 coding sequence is TGTGCCAGCAGTGAAAGCGGGACTAGCAATCAGCCCCAGCATTTT. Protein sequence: CASSESGTSNQPQHF.

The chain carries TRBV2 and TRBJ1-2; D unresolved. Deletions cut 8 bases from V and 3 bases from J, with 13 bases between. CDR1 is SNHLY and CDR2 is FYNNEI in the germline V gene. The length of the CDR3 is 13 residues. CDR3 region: CASPLRADYGYTF. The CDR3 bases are TGTGCCAGCCCCCTGAGGGCGGACTATGGCTACACCTTC.

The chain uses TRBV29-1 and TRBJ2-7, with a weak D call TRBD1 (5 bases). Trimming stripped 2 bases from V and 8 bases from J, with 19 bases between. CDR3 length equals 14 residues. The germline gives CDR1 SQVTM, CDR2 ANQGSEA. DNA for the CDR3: TGCAGCGTTGAATTAACAGGAGACCCTAAACAGCAGTACTTC. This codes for CSVELTGDPKQQYF.

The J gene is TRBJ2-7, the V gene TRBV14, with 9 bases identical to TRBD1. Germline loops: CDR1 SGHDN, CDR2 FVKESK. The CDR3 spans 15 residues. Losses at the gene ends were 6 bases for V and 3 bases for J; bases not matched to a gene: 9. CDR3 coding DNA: TGTGCCAGCAGATACGGGACAGGGCGCGACTACGAGCAGTACTTC. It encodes CASRYGTGRDYEQYF.

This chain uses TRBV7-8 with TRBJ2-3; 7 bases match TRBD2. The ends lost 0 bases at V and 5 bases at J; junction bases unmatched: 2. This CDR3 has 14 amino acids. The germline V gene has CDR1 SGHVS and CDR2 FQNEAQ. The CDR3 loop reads CASSLAGLGDTQYF. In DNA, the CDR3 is TGTGCCAGCAGCTTAGCAGGACTAGGAGATACGCAGTATTTT.

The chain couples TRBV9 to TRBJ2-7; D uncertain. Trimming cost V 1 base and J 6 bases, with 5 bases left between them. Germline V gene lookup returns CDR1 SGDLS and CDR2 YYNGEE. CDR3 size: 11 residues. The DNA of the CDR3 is TGTGCCAGCAGCGTACCTTGCGAGCAGTACTTC. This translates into CASSVPCEQYF.

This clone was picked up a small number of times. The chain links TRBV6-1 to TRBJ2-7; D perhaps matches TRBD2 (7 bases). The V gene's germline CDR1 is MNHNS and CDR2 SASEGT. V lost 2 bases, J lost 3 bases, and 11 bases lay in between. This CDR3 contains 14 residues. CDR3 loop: CASSELGGLYEQYF. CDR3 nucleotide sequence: TGTGCCAGCAGTGAACTCGGGGGGCTCTACGAGCAGTACTTC.

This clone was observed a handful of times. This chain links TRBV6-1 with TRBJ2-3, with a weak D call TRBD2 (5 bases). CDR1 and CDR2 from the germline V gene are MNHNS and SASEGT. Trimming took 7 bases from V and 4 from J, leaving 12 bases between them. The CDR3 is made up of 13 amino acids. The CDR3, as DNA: TGTGCCAGCAATGTGGCGGGCTCAGATACGCAGTATTTT. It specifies CASNVAGSDTQYF.

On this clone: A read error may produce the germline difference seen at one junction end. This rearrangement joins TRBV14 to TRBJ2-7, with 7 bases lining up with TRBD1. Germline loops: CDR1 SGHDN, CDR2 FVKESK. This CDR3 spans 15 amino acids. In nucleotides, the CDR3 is TGTGCCAGCAGCGTACGACCCGGGACAGCCTATGAGCAGTACTTC. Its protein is CASSVRPGTAYEQYF.

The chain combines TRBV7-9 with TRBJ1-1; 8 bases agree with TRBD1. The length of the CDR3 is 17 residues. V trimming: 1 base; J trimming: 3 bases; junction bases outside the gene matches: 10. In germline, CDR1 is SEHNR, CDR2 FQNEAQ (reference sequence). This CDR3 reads CASSLVGAGGPDTEAFF. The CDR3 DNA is TGTGCCAGCAGCTTAGTAGGGGCAGGGGGCCCAGACACTGAAGCTTTCTTT.

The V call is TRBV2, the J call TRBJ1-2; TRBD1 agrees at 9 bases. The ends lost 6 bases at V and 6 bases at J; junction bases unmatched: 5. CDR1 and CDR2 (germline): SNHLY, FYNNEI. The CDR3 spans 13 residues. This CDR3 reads CASRAWTGDGYTF. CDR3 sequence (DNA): TGTGCCAGCAGAGCGTGGACAGGGGATGGCTACACCTTC. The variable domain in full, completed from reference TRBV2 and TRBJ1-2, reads EPEVTQTPSHQVTQMGQEVILRCVPISNHLYFYWYRQILGQKVEFLVSFYNNEISEKSEIFDDQFSVERPDGSNFTLKIRSTKLEDSAMYFCASRAWTGDGYTFGSGTRLTVV.

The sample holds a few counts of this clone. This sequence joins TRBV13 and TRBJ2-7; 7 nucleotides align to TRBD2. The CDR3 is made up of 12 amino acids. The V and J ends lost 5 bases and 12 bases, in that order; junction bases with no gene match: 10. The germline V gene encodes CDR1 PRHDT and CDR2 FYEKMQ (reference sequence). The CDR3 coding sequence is TGTGCCAGCAGCAATCCTGGACTAGTTCCGTACTTC. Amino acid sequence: CASSNPGLVPYF.